Sequencing of this T cell receptor beta chain was carried out in a study of T cell clonotyping in hematopoietic cell transplantation. For the study at large: Pretransplant recipient samples were taken after cytoreduction.

V was clipped by 4 bases and J by 1 base; unmatched bases: 12. Germline-derived CDR1 and CDR2 are SGHRS and YFSETQ. The CDR3 has 17 amino acids. The time point is: recipient sample about 28 days before transplant, after cytoreduction. Generated by immunoSEQ multiplex PCR, the TCRdb table keeps only in-frame clones and is missing some. Of roughly 29,000 clones in the sample, around 80% were seen once. Sequenced here: peripheral blood mononuclear cells, sampled before stem cell transplant. The chain carries TRBV5-1 and TRBJ1-1; 8 nucleotides agree with TRBD1. This receptor was obtained from a woman aged 30 to 39 with chronic myeloid leukemia. Some clones in this sample may be carry-over from other donors' samples. The CDR3 region is CASSSGQGVLSNTEAFF. CDR3 sequence (DNA): TGCGCCAGCAGCAGTGGACAGGGAGTCTTGTCGAACACTGAAGCTTTCTTT.